The TCR beta chain under discussion was sequenced for a study of cytomegalovirus exposure and HLA in healthy donors. With 60 Vbeta and 13 Jbeta primers, the PCR was carried out. Generated by immunoSEQ multiplex PCR, the TCRdb table keeps only in-frame clones and is missing some. The table includes under 150,000 clones, approximately 10% detected once. Broader study findings: Analysis was carried out at a later point, and it linked a missense DCLRE1C variant to TCR beta V- and J-gene trimming. A highly shared variant cluster was judged a likely technical artifact. Later, TCR association rates were found to vary by HLA locus, highest for DRB1 and lowest for HLA-C.

The J segment lost 0 bases and the V segment lost 10 bases, leaving 8 bases of the junction unmatched. CDR1 is SNHLY and CDR2 is FYNNEI in the germline V gene. The CDR3 extends over 14 amino acids. This clone was counted only a few times. The target antigen is unknown. Sequenced sample: PBMCs. V is TRBV2 and J is TRBJ2-7; 8 bases match TRBD1. The source of this sequence is a woman aged 40 to 55 in good health and CMV-seropositive. The CDR3 is CAIPRDRSSYEQYF. Here the CDR3 DNA reads TGTGCCATCCCCCGGGACAGGTCCTCCTACGAGCAGTACTTC.